Listed below are T cell receptor beta chains from one sample, sequenced in a study of neurological immune-mediated disorders. A single record per CDR3 protein comes from TCRdb applying MiXCR to the 5' RACE reads. The data show tens of thousands of distinct CDR3 sequences, with about 6% seen just once and around 0.55% held by the top ten. Material for sequencing was CD4+ T cells from blood. The receptors derive from a woman in her 40s in good health. Both conserved end residues are part of each CDR3. A D gene is named only where the DNA matches it firmly. The size of a clone is reported for some rows only, either as once, few or many, or as a class for expanded clones.

size	D	V	J	DNA	CDR3
many	NA	TRBV6-6	TRBJ2-6	TGTGCCAGCACTGGGGCCAACGTCCTGACTTTC	CASTGANVLTF
many	NA	TRBV18	TRBJ2-7	TGTGCCAGCTCACCTAACCCGGGAGGGGGCAATTCCTACGAGCAGTACTTC	CASSPNPGGGNSYEQYF
many	TRBD2	TRBV9	TRBJ2-7	TGTGCCAGCAGCGTAGAGGCCCATGGGGCGGGAGGTGGCGAGCAGTACTTC	CASSVEAHGAGGGEQYF
many	TRBD1	TRBV29-1	TRBJ1-4	TGCAGCGTTGAAACAGGGGCAACGGGGGAAAAACTGTTTTTT	CSVETGATGEKLFF
many	NA	TRBV7-2	TRBJ2-1	TGTGCCAGCAGCTCCCATTGGGGGGACGGGCTGGACTTC	CASSSHWGDGLDF
many	NA	TRBV12-3/TRBV12-4	TRBJ2-5	TGTGCCAGCAGTCCGACGTTCACCCAGACCCAGTACTTC	CASSPTFTQTQYF
many	NA	TRBV20-1	TRBJ2-2	TGCAGTGCTAGTCGCCTAGCCGCCGGGGAGCTGTTTTTT	CSASRLAAGELFF
many	NA	TRBV7-9	TRBJ2-7	TGTGCCAGCAGCCTAGGACGGGCCTACGAGCAGTACTTC	CASSLGRAYEQYF
many	NA	TRBV20-1	TRBJ2-1	TGCAGTGCGAGGACGCCGAAAAGATACAATGAGCAGTTCTTC	CSARTPKRYNEQFF
many	NA	TRBV10-3	TRBJ1-1	TGTGCCATCACAATCCAGGAGGGAACTGAAGCTTTCTTT	CAITIQEGTEAFF
many	NA	TRBV6-6	TRBJ1-1	TGTGCCAGCAGCCGCGGGAGAGGCACTGAAGCTTTCTTT	CASSRGRGTEAFF
many	NA	TRBV5-1	TRBJ1-3	TGCGCCAGCAACGCCGGGACCAAGGGAAACACCATATATTTT	CASNAGTKGNTIYF
many	TRBD2	TRBV20-1	TRBJ2-3	TGCAGTGCTAACGGACTAGCGGGAGACGGCACAGATACGCAGTATTTT	CSANGLAGDGTDTQYF
few	NA	TRBV28	TRBJ2-7	TGTGCCAGTTCTGGCGTTATAGGGGTTAGGGAGCAGTACTTC	CASSGVIGVREQYF
many	NA	TRBV5-1	TRBJ1-5	TGCGCCAGCAGCCCCGGACCGCCTGGTCAGCCCCAGCATTTT	CASSPGPPGQPQHF
many	NA	TRBV6-5	TRBJ1-6	TGTGCCAGCAGTTACTCGAGCGGCGCCCGAGGTTCACCCCTCCACTTT	CASSYSSGARGSPLHF
many	NA	TRBV20-1	TRBJ2-3	TGCAGTGCTACCGATGGGCTCAAAAGATCCAGCACAGATACGCAGTATTTT	CSATDGLKRSSTDTQYF
many	NA	TRBV14	TRBJ2-5	TGTGCCAGCAGCCAAGGTATAGACGACCGTGAGACCCAGTACTTC	CASSQGIDDRETQYF
many	TRBD1	TRBV20-1	TRBJ2-6	TGCAGTGCGAGTGACAGGGGTTCTGGGGCCAACGTCCTGACTTTC	CSASDRGSGANVLTF
many	TRBD1	TRBV5-1	TRBJ2-5	TGCGCCAGCAGCTTGGTGGGGACAGGGTATGAGGAGACCCAGTACTTC	CASSLVGTGYEETQYF
many	NA	TRBV5-1	TRBJ2-2	TGCGCCAGCAGCTATGGCGGAATGAACACCGGGGAGCTGTTTTTT	CASSYGGMNTGELFF
many	TRBD1	TRBV12-3/TRBV12-4	TRBJ2-7	TGTGCCAGCAGTCCTGGGACAGGGTACCACGAGCAGTACTTC	CASSPGTGYHEQYF
many	NA	TRBV5-1	TRBJ1-1	TGCGCCAGCAGCTTGGGCAGGGTGGGCACTGAAGCTTTCTTT	CASSLGRVGTEAFF
NA	NA	TRBV30	TRBJ1-1	TGTGCCTGGCGGGATTCAGACACTGAAGCTTTCTTT	CAWRDSDTEAFF
many	NA	TRBV7-2	TRBJ2-2	TGTGCCAGCAGCCGGGGTGCAGGGGGGTCCGGGGAGCTGTTTTTT	CASSRGAGGSGELFF
many	NA	TRBV4-3	TRBJ2-5	TGCGCCAGCAGCCAAAATCTTCCCGGGACTGGAGTAGAGACCCAGTACTTC	CASSQNLPGTGVETQYF
many	TRBD2	TRBV5-1	TRBJ2-3	TGCGCCAGCAGCTTGGGGGTGACTAGCGCACCGGTAGGAGATACGCAGTATTTT	CASSLGVTSAPVGDTQYF
many	NA	TRBV20-1	TRBJ2-5	TGCAGTGCGCTTAAGCTGGGAGAGACCCAGTACTTC	CSALKLGETQYF
many	NA	TRBV2	TRBJ2-3	TGTGCCAGCAGTAAGGGTATAGATACGCAGTATTTT	CASSKGIDTQYF
many	NA	TRBV3-1	TRBJ1-2	TGTGCCAGCAGCCAATTTCGTGGAAGAGCCTATGGCTACACCTTC	CASSQFRGRAYGYTF
many	TRBD1	TRBV28	TRBJ2-7	TGTGCCAGCAGACTAGAATCCGGGACAGGGCCCTACGAGCAGTACTTC	CASRLESGTGPYEQYF
many	NA	TRBV7-3	TRBJ1-1	TGTGCCAGCAGCTTAGGCGACAGGAGGAACACTGAAGCTTTCTTT	CASSLGDRRNTEAFF
many	NA	TRBV5-1	TRBJ1-3	TGCGCCAGCAGCTTGGACTCTGGAAACACCATATATTTT	CASSLDSGNTIYF
many	TRBD1	TRBV28	TRBJ2-1	TGTGCCAGCAGTTCTGCCGGGACAGGGTACAATGAGCAGTTCTTC	CASSSAGTGYNEQFF
few	NA	TRBV12-3/TRBV12-4	TRBJ2-3	TGTGCCAGCACCGAGGGGATCGGTGTGGATACGCAGTATTTT	CASTEGIGVDTQYF
many	NA	TRBV5-1	TRBJ1-2	TGCGCCAGCAGCTTGGATGGGGGGGCCGTTGGCTACACCTTC	CASSLDGGAVGYTF
many	TRBD1	TRBV5-1	TRBJ2-7	TGCGCCAGCAGTAAAGAGGGACAGGGACCCACGGAGCAGTACTTC	CASSKEGQGPTEQYF
many	NA	TRBV28	TRBJ2-3	TGTGCCAGCAGCCAATTGGGGACCAACCAATCTAGCACAGATACGCAGTATTTT	CASSQLGTNQSSTDTQYF
many	NA	TRBV5-1	TRBJ1-1	TGCGCCAGCAGCTTAGCACGGGGGCGGACTGAAGCTTTCTTT	CASSLARGRTEAFF